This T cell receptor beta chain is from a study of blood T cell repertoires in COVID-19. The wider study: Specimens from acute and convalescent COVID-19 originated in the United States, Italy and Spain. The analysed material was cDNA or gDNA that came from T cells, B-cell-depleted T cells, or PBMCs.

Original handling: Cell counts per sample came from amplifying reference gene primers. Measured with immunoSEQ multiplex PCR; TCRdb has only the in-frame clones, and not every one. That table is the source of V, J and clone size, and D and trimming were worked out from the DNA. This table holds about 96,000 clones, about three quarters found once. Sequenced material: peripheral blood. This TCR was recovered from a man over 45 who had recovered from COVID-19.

Here the CDR3 reads CATGQSLTNTGELFF. CDR3 bases: TGTGCCACTGGGCAGAGCCTAACGAACACCGGGGAGCTGTTTTTT. The genes are TRBV10-3 and TRBJ2-2; D unresolved. The CDR3 has 15 residues. Germline lookup yields CDR1 ENHRY and CDR2 SYGVKD. V was pared by 10 bases and J by 0 bases, with 15 bases between.